A selection of T cell receptor beta chains follows, all from one sample in a study of blood T cell repertoires in COVID-19. The protocol was immunoSEQ multiplex PCR, while the TCRdb copy is restricted to in-frame clones and leaves out a portion. The repertoire holds 70,000 to 95,000 clones, with over 80% as singletons. The sample was peripheral blood. All receptors derive from a woman aged 55-69 years with active COVID-19. Both conserved end residues are trimmed from each CDR3. Each record gives: J gene, D gene, V gene, CDR3 protein. A D gene is named only where the DNA matches it firmly.

j_call: TRBJ2-1; d_call: TRBD2; v_call: TRBV5-1; cdr3_aa: ASGLAGYYNEQF
j_call: TRBJ1-5; d_call: .; v_call: TRBV11-2; cdr3_aa: ASSLLSGSNQPQH
j_call: TRBJ2-3; d_call: .; v_call: TRBV11-2; cdr3_aa: ASSLVLVDTQY
j_call: TRBJ2-1; d_call: TRBD2; v_call: TRBV6-6; cdr3_aa: ASSPSGTSGVYNEQF
j_call: TRBJ2-5; d_call: .; v_call: TRBV7-2; cdr3_aa: ASSPDKVQY
j_call: TRBJ1-1; d_call: .; v_call: TRBV2; cdr3_aa: ASIWARENTEAF
j_call: TRBJ2-3; d_call: TRBD2; v_call: TRBV20-1; cdr3_aa: SAIDGGGSKDTQY
j_call: TRBJ2-1; d_call: .; v_call: TRBV7-9; cdr3_aa: ASSLLRGGAIDEQF
j_call: TRBJ1-3; d_call: .; v_call: TRBV3-1/TRBV3-2; cdr3_aa: ASSQDYGSGNTIY
j_call: TRBJ2-5; d_call: TRBD1; v_call: TRBV6-5; cdr3_aa: ASSYEAGGNRD
j_call: TRBJ1-2; d_call: .; v_call: TRBV27; cdr3_aa: ASSLTALGNYGYT
j_call: TRBJ1-1; d_call: .; v_call: TRBV28; cdr3_aa: ASTPRGEGRRAF
j_call: TRBJ1-2; d_call: .; v_call: TRBV10-1; cdr3_aa: ASSTDSNYGYT
j_call: TRBJ2-1; d_call: TRBD2; v_call: TRBV18; cdr3_aa: ASSLGLDNEQF
j_call: TRBJ2-5; d_call: TRBD2; v_call: TRBV6-2/TRBV6-3; cdr3_aa: ASSYPKPRLAPGETQY
j_call: TRBJ2-1; d_call: TRBD1; v_call: TRBV28; cdr3_aa: ASSFPTGGLVNEQF
j_call: TRBJ2-5; d_call: .; v_call: TRBV28; cdr3_aa: ASSLSGVETQY
j_call: TRBJ2-2; d_call: TRBD2; v_call: TRBV7-2; cdr3_aa: ASSLWGGRNTGELF
j_call: TRBJ2-1; d_call: .; v_call: TRBV12-5; cdr3_aa: ASGRTELGLFVGNEQF
j_call: TRBJ2-1; d_call: .; v_call: TRBV5-1; cdr3_aa: ASSLAGLSSYNEQF
j_call: TRBJ2-5; d_call: TRBD2; v_call: TRBV7-9; cdr3_aa: ASSPTGGETQY
j_call: TRBJ2-5; d_call: TRBD1; v_call: TRBV11-3; cdr3_aa: ASSLGQGQKTQY
j_call: TRBJ2-3; d_call: TRBD2; v_call: TRBV5-1; cdr3_aa: ASSPGDYPSTDTQY
j_call: TRBJ2-7; d_call: .; v_call: TRBV2; cdr3_aa: ASSEIRSVSYEQY
j_call: TRBJ2-2; d_call: .; v_call: TRBV28; cdr3_aa: ASSFSTGELF
j_call: TRBJ2-7; d_call: TRBD1; v_call: TRBV19; cdr3_aa: ASSKDRGLQYEQY
j_call: TRBJ2-1; d_call: .; v_call: TRBV12-5; cdr3_aa: ASVRVENEQF
j_call: TRBJ2-2; d_call: .; v_call: TRBV7-9; cdr3_aa: ASSSGQGGAGELF
j_call: TRBJ2-7; d_call: TRBD2; v_call: TRBV11-3; cdr3_aa: ASSFGTKGNEQY
j_call: TRBJ2-1; d_call: TRBD2; v_call: TRBV2; cdr3_aa: ASSESSGTLGYYNEQF
j_call: TRBJ1-5; d_call: .; v_call: TRBV28; cdr3_aa: ASRPYRAYSNQPQH
j_call: TRBJ1-4; d_call: .; v_call: TRBV5-1; cdr3_aa: ASSRGYNEKLF
j_call: TRBJ2-7; d_call: .; v_call: TRBV7-8; cdr3_aa: ASSPGHTTYEQY
j_call: TRBJ2-7; d_call: TRBD1; v_call: TRBV7-2; cdr3_aa: ASKKGQGITYEQY
j_call: TRBJ1-6; d_call: .; v_call: TRBV9; cdr3_aa: ASSPRTARESPLH
j_call: TRBJ2-1; d_call: TRBD2; v_call: TRBV7-8; cdr3_aa: ASSGTGTRGNNEQF